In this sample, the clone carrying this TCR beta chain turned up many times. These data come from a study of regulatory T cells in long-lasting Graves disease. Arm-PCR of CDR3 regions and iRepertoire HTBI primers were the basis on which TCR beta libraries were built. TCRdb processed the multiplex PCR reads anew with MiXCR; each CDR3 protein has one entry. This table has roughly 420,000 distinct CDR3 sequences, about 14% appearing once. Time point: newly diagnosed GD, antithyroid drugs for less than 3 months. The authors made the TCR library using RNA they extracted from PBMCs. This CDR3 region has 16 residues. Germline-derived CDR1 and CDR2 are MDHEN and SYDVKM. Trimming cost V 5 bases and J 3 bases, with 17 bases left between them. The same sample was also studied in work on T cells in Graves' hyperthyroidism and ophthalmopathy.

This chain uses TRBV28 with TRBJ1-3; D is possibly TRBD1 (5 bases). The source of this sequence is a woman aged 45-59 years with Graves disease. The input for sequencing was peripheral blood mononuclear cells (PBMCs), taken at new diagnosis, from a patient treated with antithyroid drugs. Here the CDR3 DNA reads TGTGCCAGCAGTAGTTATAATTTCCAGGGTGGAAACACCATATATTTT. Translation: CASSSYNFQGGNTIYF. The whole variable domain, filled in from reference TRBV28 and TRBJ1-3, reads DVKVTQSSRYLVKRTGEKVFLECVQDMDHENMFWYRQDPGLGLRLIYFSYDVKMKEKGDIPEGYSVSREKKERFSLILESASTNQTSMYLCASSSYNFQGGNTIYFGEGSWLTVV.